The text below deals with one T cell receptor beta chain. Its target is unknown. TCRdb independently ran MiXCR on the 5' RACE reads; one entry per CDR3 protein. The sample lists roughly 310,000 distinct CDR3 sequences, approximately 3.9% occurring once. These data are taken from a study of T cells after yellow fever vaccination. Whole-study results and caveats: CD4 and CD8 compartments shared a small share of clonotypes, likely from convergent recombination.

Germline-derived CDR1 and CDR2 are MNHEY and SVGEGT. The junction had 6 bases not matched to a gene; V was cut back by 5 bases and J by 4 bases. This CDR3 contains 15 residues. This receptor was taken from a man aged 18 to 35 who received the YFV17D yellow fever vaccine. The chain uses TRBV6-2 or TRBV6-3 and TRBJ1-5; 9 bases align to TRBD1. Material: PBMCs, obtained on the day of the yellow fever booster vaccination. For the CDR3, the DNA is TGTGCCAGCAGTCTCTCCGGGACAGGGAATCAGCCCCAGCATTTT. Its protein product is CASSLSGTGNQPQHF.